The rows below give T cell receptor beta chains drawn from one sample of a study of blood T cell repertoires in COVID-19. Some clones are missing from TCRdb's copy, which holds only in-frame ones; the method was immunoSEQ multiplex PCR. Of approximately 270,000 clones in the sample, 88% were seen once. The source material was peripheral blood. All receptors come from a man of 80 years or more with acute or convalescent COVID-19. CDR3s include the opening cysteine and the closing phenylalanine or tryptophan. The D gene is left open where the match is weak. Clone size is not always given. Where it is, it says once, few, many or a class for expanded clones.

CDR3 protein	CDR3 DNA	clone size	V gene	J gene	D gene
CASSSQGHNEKLFF	TGCGCCAGCAGCTCGCAGGGCCATAATGAAAAACTGTTTTTT	NA	TRBV5-1	TRBJ1-4	NA
CASSQTSATYNEQFF	TGCGCCAGCAGCCAGACTAGCGCCACCTACAATGAGCAGTTCTTC	NA	TRBV4-1	TRBJ2-1	TRBD2
CASSTDRGHRPQYF	TGTGCCAGCAGTACCGACAGGGGCCACAGACCCCAGTACTTC	NA	TRBV6-2/TRBV6-3	TRBJ2-5	TRBD1
CASSISVAGPYEQYF	TGTGCCAGTAGTATCTCGGTAGCGGGGCCCTACGAGCAGTACTTC	few	TRBV19	TRBJ2-7	TRBD2
CSVEPTGSQETQYF	TGCAGCGTTGAACCGACAGGGTCCCAAGAGACCCAGTACTTC	NA	TRBV29-1	TRBJ2-5	TRBD1
CASSLGDRGPPYEQYF	TGCGCCAGCAGCTTGGGGGACAGGGGGCCTCCCTACGAGCAGTACTTC	NA	TRBV5-1	TRBJ2-7	TRBD1
CASSLAQAGNYGYTF	TGCGCCAGCAGCTTGGCCCAGGCAGGCAACTATGGCTACACCTTC	NA	TRBV5-1	TRBJ1-2	NA
CASSYVRLPYNEQFF	TGTGCCAGCAGTTACGTGAGACTACCGTACAATGAGCAGTTCTTC	once	TRBV6-5	TRBJ2-1	NA
CATSDSYYNEQFF	TGTGCCACCAGTGACTCCTACTACAATGAGCAGTTCTTC	NA	TRBV24-1	TRBJ2-1	NA
CASSFTGGWGDTEAFF	TGCGCCAGCAGCTTTACAGGGGGCTGGGGGGACACTGAAGCTTTCTTT	NA	TRBV5-1	TRBJ1-1	TRBD1
CAISPGQGNQPQHF	TGTGCCATCAGTCCGGGACAAGGCAATCAGCCCCAGCATTTT	NA	TRBV10-3	TRBJ1-5	NA
CASSPPGQANEKLFF	TGTGCCAGCTCACCACCGGGACAGGCTAATGAAAAACTGTTTTTT	NA	TRBV18	TRBJ1-4	TRBD1
CASSRELGSGNTIYF	TGCGCCAGCAGCCGGGAGCTGGGCTCTGGAAACACCATATATTTT	NA	TRBV5-1	TRBJ1-3	NA
CASSLVGGTYYEQYF	TGTGCCAGCAGCTTAGTAGGGGGCACATACTACGAGCAGTACTTC	NA	TRBV7-2	TRBJ2-7	TRBD1
CASSPVTAGDYNEQFF	TGTGCCAGCAGCCCCGTGACCGCAGGGGACTACAATGAGCAGTTCTTC	few	TRBV7-8	TRBJ2-1	NA
CASSLPRGRFYEQYF	TGTGCCAGCAGCTTGCCCAGGGGCCGGTTCTACGAGCAGTACTTC	NA	TRBV5-6	TRBJ2-7	NA
CASSRQDANYGYTF	TGTGCCAGCTCACGACAAGATGCTAACTATGGCTACACCTTC	NA	TRBV18	TRBJ1-2	NA